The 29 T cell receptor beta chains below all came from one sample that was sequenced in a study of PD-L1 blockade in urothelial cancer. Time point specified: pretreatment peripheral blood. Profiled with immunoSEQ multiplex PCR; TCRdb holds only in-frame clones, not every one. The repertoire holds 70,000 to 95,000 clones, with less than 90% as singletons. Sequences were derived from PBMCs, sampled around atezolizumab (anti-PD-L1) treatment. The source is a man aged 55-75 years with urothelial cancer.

The CDR3 here is CASSPPGQGEETQYF. The CDR3 DNA reads TGTGCCAGCTCACCGCCGGGACAGGGAGAAGAGACCCAGTACTTC. The chain combines TRBV18 with TRBJ2-5; 9 bases align to TRBD1. The CDR3 runs to 15 residues. The germline CDR1 and CDR2 sequences are KGHSH and LQKENI. With V trimmed by 3 bases and J by 3 bases, 5 bases remained unmatched.

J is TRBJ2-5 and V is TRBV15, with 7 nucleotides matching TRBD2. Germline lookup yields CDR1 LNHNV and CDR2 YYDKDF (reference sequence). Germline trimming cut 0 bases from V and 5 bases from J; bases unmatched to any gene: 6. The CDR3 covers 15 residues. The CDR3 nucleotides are TGTGCCACCAGCAGAGATAAGGGAGGGCTTGAGACCCAGTACTTC. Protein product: CATSRDKGGLETQYF. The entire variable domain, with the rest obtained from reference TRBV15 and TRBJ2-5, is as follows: DAMVIQNPRYQVTQFGKPVTLSCSQTLNHNVMYWYQQKSSQAPKLLFHYYDKDFNNEADTPDNFQSRRPNTSFCFLDIRSPGLGDTAMYLCATSRDKGGLETQYFGPGTRLLVL.

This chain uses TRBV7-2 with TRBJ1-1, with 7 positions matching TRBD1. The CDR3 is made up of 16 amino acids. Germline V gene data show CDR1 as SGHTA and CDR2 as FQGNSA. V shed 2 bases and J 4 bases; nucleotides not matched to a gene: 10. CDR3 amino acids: CASSLNSRGRLTEAFF. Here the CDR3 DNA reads TGTGCCAGCAGCTTAAATTCCAGGGGGAGGCTCACTGAAGCTTTCTTT.

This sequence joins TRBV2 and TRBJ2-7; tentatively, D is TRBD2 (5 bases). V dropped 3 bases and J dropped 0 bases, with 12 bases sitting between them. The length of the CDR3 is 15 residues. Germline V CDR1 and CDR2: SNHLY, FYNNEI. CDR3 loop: CASSDLIASSYEQYF. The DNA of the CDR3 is TGTGCCAGCAGTGATCTGATAGCGTCCTCCTACGAGCAGTACTTC.

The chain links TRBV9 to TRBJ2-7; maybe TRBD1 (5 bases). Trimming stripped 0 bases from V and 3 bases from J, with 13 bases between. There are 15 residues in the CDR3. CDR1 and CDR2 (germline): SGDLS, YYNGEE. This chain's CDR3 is CASSVAPGIDYEQYF. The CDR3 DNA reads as TGTGCCAGCAGCGTAGCTCCAGGGATTGACTACGAGCAGTACTTC.

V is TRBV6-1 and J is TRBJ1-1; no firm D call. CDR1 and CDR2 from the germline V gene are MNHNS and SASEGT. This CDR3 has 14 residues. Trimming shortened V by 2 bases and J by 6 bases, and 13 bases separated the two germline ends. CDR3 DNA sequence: TGTGCCAGCAGTGAATCAACCCCCCGGGCTGAAGCTTTCTTT. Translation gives CASSESTPRAEAFF.

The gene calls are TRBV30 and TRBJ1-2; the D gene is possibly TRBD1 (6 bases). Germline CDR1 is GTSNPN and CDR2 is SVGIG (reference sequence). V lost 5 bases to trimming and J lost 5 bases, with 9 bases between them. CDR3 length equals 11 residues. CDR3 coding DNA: TGTGCCTGGGCTCAGGGGTATGGCTACACCTTC. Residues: CAWAQGYGYTF.

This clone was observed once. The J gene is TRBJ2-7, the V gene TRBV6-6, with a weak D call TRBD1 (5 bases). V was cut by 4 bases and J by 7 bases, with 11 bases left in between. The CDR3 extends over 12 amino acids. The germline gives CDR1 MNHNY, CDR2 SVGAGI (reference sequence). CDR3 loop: CASSSGLGEQYF. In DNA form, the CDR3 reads TGTGCCAGCAGTTCAGGGTTAGGGGAGCAGTACTTC.

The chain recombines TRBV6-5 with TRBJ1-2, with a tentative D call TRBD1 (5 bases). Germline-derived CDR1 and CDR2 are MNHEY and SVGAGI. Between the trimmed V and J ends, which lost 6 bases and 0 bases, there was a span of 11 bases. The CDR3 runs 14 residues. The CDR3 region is CASSRDRTNYGYTF. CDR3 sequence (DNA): TGTGCCAGCAGCCGCGACAGAACTAACTATGGCTACACCTTC.

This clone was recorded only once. In nucleotides, the CDR3 is TGTGCCAGCAGCTGGACTAGCGGGAACAATGAGCAGTTCTTC. Protein: CASSWTSGNNEQFF. V usage is TRBV2 and J usage is TRBJ2-1, with TRBD2 identical over 12 bases. The V gene end was trimmed by 6 bases and the J gene end by 5 bases; junction bases not matched to a gene: 2. CDR3 length: 14 residues. Germline values: CDR1 SNHLY, CDR2 FYNNEI.

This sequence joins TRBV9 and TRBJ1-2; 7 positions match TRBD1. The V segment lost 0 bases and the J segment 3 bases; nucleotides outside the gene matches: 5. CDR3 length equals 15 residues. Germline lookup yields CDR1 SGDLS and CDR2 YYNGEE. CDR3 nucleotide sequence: TGTGCCAGCAGCGTAGACGTCACAGGGGACTATGGCTACACCTTC. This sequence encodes CASSVDVTGDYGYTF.

CDR3 sequence (DNA): TGTGCCAGCAGTTATAATAACAGGCCGGGCTACACCTTC. Translated: CASSYNNRPGYTF. The chain links TRBV6-5 to TRBJ1-2; D might be TRBD1 (5 bases). The germline V and J ends were trimmed by 3 bases and 8 bases, with 13 bases remaining between them. Germline V gene lookup returns CDR1 MNHEY and CDR2 SVGAGI. The CDR3 spans 13 residues.

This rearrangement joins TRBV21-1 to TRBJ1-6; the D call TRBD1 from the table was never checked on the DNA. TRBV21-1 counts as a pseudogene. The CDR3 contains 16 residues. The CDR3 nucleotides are TGTGCCAGCAGCAAAGCGCTAGGGACAGCCCATTCACCCCTCCACTTT. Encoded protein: CASSKALGTAHSPLHF.

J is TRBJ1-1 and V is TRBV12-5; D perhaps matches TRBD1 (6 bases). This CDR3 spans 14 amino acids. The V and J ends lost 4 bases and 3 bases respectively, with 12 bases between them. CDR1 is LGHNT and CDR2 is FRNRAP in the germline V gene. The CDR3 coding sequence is TGTGCTAGTGGTTCTAGAAACAGGGACACTGAAGCTTTCTTT. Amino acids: CASGSRNRDTEAFF.

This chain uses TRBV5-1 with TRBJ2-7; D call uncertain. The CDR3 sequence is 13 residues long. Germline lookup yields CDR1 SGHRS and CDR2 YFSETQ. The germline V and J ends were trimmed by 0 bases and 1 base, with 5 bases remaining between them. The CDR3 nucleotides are TGCGCCAGCAGCTTGGGTATGTCCTACGAGCAGTACTTC. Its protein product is CASSLGMSYEQYF.

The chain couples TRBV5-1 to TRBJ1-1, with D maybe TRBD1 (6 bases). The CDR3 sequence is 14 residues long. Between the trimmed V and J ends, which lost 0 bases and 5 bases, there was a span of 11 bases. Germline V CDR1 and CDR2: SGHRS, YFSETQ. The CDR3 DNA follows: TGCGCCAGCAGCTTGGCCCCCGGGACAACTGAAGCTTTCTTT. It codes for CASSLAPGTTEAFF.

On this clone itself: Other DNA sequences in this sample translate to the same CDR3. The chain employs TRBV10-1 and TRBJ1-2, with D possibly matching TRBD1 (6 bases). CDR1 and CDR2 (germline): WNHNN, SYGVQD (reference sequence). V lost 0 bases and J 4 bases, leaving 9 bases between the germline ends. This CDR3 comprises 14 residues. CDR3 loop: CASSESGTSYGYTF. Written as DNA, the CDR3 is TGCGCCAGCAGTGAGTCAGGGACATCCTATGGCTACACCTTC.

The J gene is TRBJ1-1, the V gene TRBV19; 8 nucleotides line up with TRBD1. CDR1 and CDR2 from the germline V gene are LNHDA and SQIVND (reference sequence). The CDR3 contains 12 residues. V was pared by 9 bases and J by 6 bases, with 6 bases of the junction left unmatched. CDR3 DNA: TGTGCCAGCACGTTACAGGGGGCTGAAGCTTTCTTT. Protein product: CASTLQGAEAFF.

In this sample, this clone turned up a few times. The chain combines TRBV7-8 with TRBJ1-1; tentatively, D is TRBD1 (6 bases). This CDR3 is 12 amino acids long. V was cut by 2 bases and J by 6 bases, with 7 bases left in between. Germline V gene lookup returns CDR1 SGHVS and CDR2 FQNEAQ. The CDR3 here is CASSLNRAEAFF. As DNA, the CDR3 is TGTGCCAGCAGCTTAAACAGGGCTGAAGCTTTCTTT.

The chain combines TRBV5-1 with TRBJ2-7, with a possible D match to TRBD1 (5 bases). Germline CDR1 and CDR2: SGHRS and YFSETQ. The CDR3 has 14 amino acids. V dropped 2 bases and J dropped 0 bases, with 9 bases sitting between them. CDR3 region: CASSFTGSSYEQYF. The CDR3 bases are TGCGCCAGCAGCTTCACAGGCTCCTCCTACGAGCAGTACTTC.

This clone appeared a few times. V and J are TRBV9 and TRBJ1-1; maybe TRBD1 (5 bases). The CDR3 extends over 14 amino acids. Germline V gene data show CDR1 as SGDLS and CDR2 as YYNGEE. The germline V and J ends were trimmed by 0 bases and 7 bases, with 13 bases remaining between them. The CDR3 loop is CASSVAQGSREAFF. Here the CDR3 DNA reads TGTGCCAGCAGCGTAGCGCAGGGCAGCCGTGAAGCTTTCTTT.

The CDR3 protein is CASSSTIAGGRETQYF. The CDR3, as DNA: TGCGCCAGCAGCTCAACCATAGCGGGAGGGCGAGAGACCCAGTACTTC. The rearrangement links TRBV5-1 to TRBJ2-5, with TRBD2 matching 11 bases. Germline V gene lookup returns CDR1 SGHRS and CDR2 YFSETQ. CDR3 length equals 16 residues. The junction had 8 bases not matched to a gene; V was cut back by 3 bases and J by 4 bases.

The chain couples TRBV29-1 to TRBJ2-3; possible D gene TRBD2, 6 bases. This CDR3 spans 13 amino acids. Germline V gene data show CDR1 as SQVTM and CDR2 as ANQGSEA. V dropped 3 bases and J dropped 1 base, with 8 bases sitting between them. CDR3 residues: CSVEGGRTDTQYF. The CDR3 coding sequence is TGCAGCGTTGAGGGGGGACGCACAGATACGCAGTATTTT.

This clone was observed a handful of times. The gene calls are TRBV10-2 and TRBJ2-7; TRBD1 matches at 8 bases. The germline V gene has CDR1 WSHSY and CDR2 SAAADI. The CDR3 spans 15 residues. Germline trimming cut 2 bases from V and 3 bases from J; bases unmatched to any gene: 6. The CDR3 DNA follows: TGCGCCAGCAGTGAGAAGATCGGGACAGGCTACGAGCAGTACTTC. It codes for CASSEKIGTGYEQYF.

The CDR3 spells CASSFGTGGKETQYF. CDR3 nucleotide sequence: TGTGCCAGTAGTTTCGGGACAGGGGGCAAAGAGACCCAGTACTTC. This chain joins TRBV19 and TRBJ2-5; 12 bases are shared with TRBD1. The CDR3 totals 15 residues. The germline V gene has CDR1 LNHDA and CDR2 SQIVND (reference sequence). With 5 bases clipped from V and 3 bases from J, the junction kept 4 bases outside the gene matches.

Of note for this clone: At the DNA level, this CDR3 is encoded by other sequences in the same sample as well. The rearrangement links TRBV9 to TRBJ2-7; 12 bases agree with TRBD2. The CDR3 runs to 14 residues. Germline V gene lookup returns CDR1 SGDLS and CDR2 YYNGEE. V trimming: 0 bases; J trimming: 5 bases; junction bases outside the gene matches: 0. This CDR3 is CASSVGLAGDEQYF. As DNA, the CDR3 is TGTGCCAGCAGCGTAGGACTAGCGGGAGACGAGCAGTACTTC.

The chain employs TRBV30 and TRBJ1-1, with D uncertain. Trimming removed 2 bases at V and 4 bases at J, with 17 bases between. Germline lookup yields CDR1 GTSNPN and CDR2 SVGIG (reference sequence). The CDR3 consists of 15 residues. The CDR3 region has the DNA TGTGCCTGGAGTACAGCCCCCGCCCATAGCACTGAAGCTTTCTTT. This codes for CAWSTAPAHSTEAFF.

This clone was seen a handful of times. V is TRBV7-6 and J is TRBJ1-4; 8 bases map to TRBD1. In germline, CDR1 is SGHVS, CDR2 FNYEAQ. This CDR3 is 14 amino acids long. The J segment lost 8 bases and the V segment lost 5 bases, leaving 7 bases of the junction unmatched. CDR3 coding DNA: TGTGCCAGCAGCCTGACAGGGGAACGAGAAAAACTGTTTTTT. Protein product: CASSLTGEREKLFF. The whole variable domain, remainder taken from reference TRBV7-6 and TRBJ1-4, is GAGVSQSPRYKVTKRGQDVALRCDPISGHVSLYWYRQALGQGPEFLTYFNYEAQQDKSGLPNDRFSAERPEGSISTLTIQRTEQRDSAMYRCASSLTGEREKLFFGSGTQLSVL.

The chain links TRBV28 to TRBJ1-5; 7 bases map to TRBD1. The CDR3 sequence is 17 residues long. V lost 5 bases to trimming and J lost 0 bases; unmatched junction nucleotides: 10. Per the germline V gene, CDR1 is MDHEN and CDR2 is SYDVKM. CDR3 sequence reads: CASSRTGGTHSNQPQHF. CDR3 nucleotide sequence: TGTGCCAGCAGTCGGACAGGCGGGACTCATAGCAATCAGCCCCAGCATTTT.